A single sample gave rise to the 14 T cell receptor beta chains below, sequenced in a study of blood T cell repertoires in COVID-19. Repertoires were generated with immunoSEQ multiplex PCR, while TCRdb's copy carries only in-frame clones and drops some. The repertoire holds roughly 280,000 clones, with roughly 90% as singletons. The sequencing input was PBMCs or T cells enriched from blood (not recorded which). Receptors originate from a woman aged 45-65 years who had recovered from COVID-19.

V gene TRBV5-1 combines with J gene TRBJ2-7; 7 bases align to TRBD1. Germline-derived CDR1 and CDR2 are SGHRS and YFSETQ. The V segment lost 4 bases and the J segment 3 bases; nucleotides outside the gene matches: 7. This CDR3 comprises 14 residues. The CDR3 DNA follows: TGCGCCAGCAGCCCCAGGGACAGTAACTACGAGCAGTACTTC. It translates to CASSPRDSNYEQYF.

This chain uses TRBV7-2 with TRBJ2-1; 10 bases are shared with TRBD2. The CDR3 consists of 12 residues. The J segment lost 8 bases and the V segment lost 6 bases, leaving 1 base of the junction unmatched. In germline, CDR1 is SGHTA, CDR2 FQGNSA. CDR3: CASRLAGDEQFF. CDR3 coding DNA: TGTGCCAGCAGGCTAGCGGGAGATGAGCAGTTCTTC. The full variable domain, with the rest looked up from reference TRBV7-2 and TRBJ2-1, is GAGVSQSPSNKVTEKGKDVELRCDPISGHTALYWYRQSLGQGLEFLIYFQGNSAPDKSGLPSDRFSAERTGGSVSTLTIQRTQQEDSAVYLCASRLAGDEQFFGPGTRLTVL.

The chain employs TRBV30 and TRBJ1-1; D gene uncertain. The CDR3 runs to 15 residues. V lost 3 bases to trimming and J lost 2 bases, with 16 bases between them. The germline CDR1 and CDR2 sequences are GTSNPN and SVGIG (reference sequence). CDR3 DNA: TGTGCCTGGAGGGGCTCCTGGACGGGAAACACTGAAGCTTTCTTT. Its translation: CAWRGSWTGNTEAFF.

J is TRBJ2-5 and V is TRBV2, with D possibly being TRBD2 (5 bases). There are 15 residues in the CDR3. Germline values: CDR1 SNHLY, CDR2 FYNNEI. Trimming shortened V by 0 bases and J by 1 base, and 9 bases separated the two germline ends. The CDR3 loop reads CASSEAGVGQETQYF. DNA for the CDR3: TGTGCCAGCAGTGAAGCGGGAGTGGGCCAAGAGACCCAGTACTTC.

V usage is TRBV18 and J usage is TRBJ2-1; 7 bases are a match to TRBD2. V shed 6 bases and J 8 bases; nucleotides not matched to a gene: 10. The CDR3 covers 14 residues. Germline-derived CDR1 and CDR2 are KGHSH and LQKENI. CDR3 loop: CASSPGRGTDEQFF. The CDR3 DNA reads as TGTGCCAGCTCTCCGGGGCGGGGGACGGATGAGCAGTTCTTC.

This rearrangement joins TRBV29-1 to TRBJ2-3; D might be TRBD2 (6 bases). V was shortened by 0 bases and J by 4 bases, with 11 bases between the two germline ends. Germline V CDR1 and CDR2: SQVTM, ANQGSEA. The CDR3 contains 14 residues. The CDR3 reads CSVEDRRGADTQYF. CDR3 nucleotide sequence: TGCAGCGTTGAAGATCGGAGGGGAGCAGATACGCAGTATTTT.

The J gene is TRBJ2-1, the V gene TRBV28; D is unclear. From germline, CDR1 is MDHEN and CDR2 SYDVKM. The CDR3 loop spans 14 amino acids. Trimming left V 3 bases short and J 10 bases short, with 16 bases between. The CDR3 sequence is CASSLNSRWWEQFF. The CDR3 nucleotides are TGTGCCAGCAGTTTGAATTCTAGATGGTGGGAGCAGTTCTTC.

The rearrangement joins TRBV28 to TRBJ1-5; a possible D gene is TRBD1 (5 bases). Germline CDR1 MDHEN, CDR2 SYDVKM. V shed 7 bases and J shed 7 bases, with 14 bases lying between them. CDR3 length equals 13 residues. The CDR3 region has the DNA TGTGCCAGCAAAATCGGGGGTGGCCAGCCCCAGCATTTT. Translated, it gives CASKIGGGQPQHF.

J is TRBJ2-5 and V is TRBV6-5, with 7 bases that match TRBD1. The CDR3 spans 14 residues. CDR1 MNHEY and CDR2 SVGAGI come from the germline V gene. Trimming at V came to 1 base and at J to 5 bases, leaving 4 bases not matched to a gene. CDR3 in DNA: TGTGCCAGCAGTTACTGGGGGACAGTCGAGACCCAGTACTTC. Amino acid sequence: CASSYWGTVETQYF.

The chain uses TRBV24-1 and TRBJ2-5, with D possibly TRBD1 on 6 matching bases. CDR1 is KGHDR and CDR2 is SFDVKD in the germline V gene. V lost 1 base to trimming and J lost 2 bases, with 10 bases between them. CDR3 length: 15 amino acids. This CDR3 reads CATSDFWGTQETQYF. CDR3 nucleotides: TGTGCCACCAGTGATTTTTGGGGGACACAAGAGACCCAGTACTTC.

The chain combines TRBV2 with TRBJ1-1, with D perhaps matching TRBD1 (5 bases). Germline CDR1 reads SNHLY; CDR2 reads FYNNEI. Trimming pared 6 bases from V and 5 bases from J, leaving 19 bases between. The CDR3 consists of 15 residues. This CDR3 reads CASSYIGGGWTEAFF. The CDR3 bases are TGTGCCAGCAGCTACATCGGGGGGGGTTGGACTGAAGCTTTCTTT. The full variable domain, in which reference TRBV2 and TRBJ1-1 provide the parts outside the CDR3, is EPEVTQTPSHQVTQMGQEVILRCVPISNHLYFYWYRQILGQKVEFLVSFYNNEISEKSEIFDDQFSVERPDGSNFTLKIRSTKLEDSAMYFCASSYIGGGWTEAFFGQGTRLTVV.

This chain links TRBV7-2 with TRBJ2-2; D may be TRBD2 (5 bases). The CDR3 loop spans 16 amino acids. The germline V gene encodes CDR1 SGHTA and CDR2 FQGNSA. Trimming removed 1 base at V and 1 base at J, with 10 bases between. CDR3 protein: CASSLGAGGNTGELFF. CDR3 coding DNA: TGTGCCAGCAGCTTAGGTGCGGGTGGGAACACCGGGGAGCTGTTTTTT.

The V and J genes are TRBV7-9 and TRBJ2-7; D remains ambiguous. Trimming removed 5 bases from V and 4 bases from J, with 18 bases in between. Germline CDR1 reads SEHNR; CDR2 reads FQNEAQ (reference sequence). The CDR3 runs to 15 residues. The CDR3 sequence: CASSLLGGAPYEQYF. CDR3 nucleotides: TGTGCCAGCAGCCTCTTAGGTGGAGCGCCGTACGAGCAGTACTTC.

The gene calls are TRBV30 and TRBJ1-1, with D tentatively TRBD1 (6 bases). Germline lookup yields CDR1 GTSNPN and CDR2 SVGIG (reference sequence). The ends were cut back, 5 bases at V and 1 base at J, with 17 bases in the middle. This CDR3 has 15 residues. CDR3: CAWCLRGGANTEAFF. The CDR3 bases are TGTGCCTGGTGTTTACGAGGGGGGGCGAACACTGAAGCTTTCTTT.